What follows are 16 T cell receptor beta chains derived from one specimen sequenced in a study of T-cell memory formation after mild COVID-19. TCRdb processed the 5' RACE reads anew with MiXCR; each CDR3 protein has one entry. Among 400,000 to 500,000 distinct CDR3 sequences listed, more than 15% were seen once. Sequencing was carried out using PBMCs or a T cell subset sorted from them (not recorded which). The receptors were sampled from a man aged 18 to 29 who had mild COVID-19 (a few samples of this study predate the infection). Cell type and time point are not known.

The genes are TRBV5-1 and TRBJ1-3; unclear D gene. The CDR3 has 13 amino acids. Trimming left V 5 bases short and J 0 bases short, with 6 bases between. Germline V gives CDR1 SGHRS, CDR2 YFSETQ. DNA of the CDR3: TGCGCCAGCAGGGCCCTCTCTGGAAACACCATATATTTT. It specifies CASRALSGNTIYF.

This clonotype was recorded a few times. The chain has TRBV4-2 and TRBJ2-3, with D unclear. V dropped 1 base and J dropped 2 bases, with 19 bases sitting between them. CDR1 and CDR2 from the germline V gene are LGHNA and YNFKEQ. The CDR3 sequence is 18 residues long. The CDR3 protein is CASSQGGGVSPHTDTQYF. For the CDR3, the DNA is TGTGCCAGCAGCCAAGGAGGTGGCGTTTCCCCCCACACAGATACGCAGTATTTT.

The genes are TRBV6-2 or TRBV6-3 and TRBJ1-1; 7 bases match TRBD1. V was pared by 6 bases and J by 1 base, with 5 bases of the junction left unmatched. Per germline, CDR1 MNHEY and CDR2 SVGEGT. This CDR3 is built from 14 residues. DNA for the CDR3: TGTGCCAGCAGAACCCGGACAGGGAACACTGAAGCTTTCTTT. Its protein product is CASRTRTGNTEAFF.

V and J are TRBV7-3 and TRBJ2-1, with D hard to call. This CDR3 comprises 13 residues. Trimming took off 4 bases at V and 6 bases at J, with 10 bases between the two ends. From germline, CDR1 is SGHTA and CDR2 FQGTGA. The CDR3 nucleotides read TGTGCCAGCAGCTCCCAACACGGCAATGAGCAGTTCTTC. Translating gives CASSSQHGNEQFF.

This chain connects TRBV6-5 to TRBJ2-3, with a weak D call TRBD1 (5 bases). Trimming took off 2 bases at V and 2 bases at J, with 8 bases between the two ends. The CDR3 covers 14 residues. Germline V gene data show CDR1 as MNHEY and CDR2 as SVGAGI. The CDR3 DNA follows: TGTGCCAGCAGTTACGAGACAGCCACAGATACGCAGTATTTT. It codes for CASSYETATDTQYF.

This clonotype was recorded a few times. The chain uses TRBV4-2 and TRBJ2-5, with TRBD2 matching 9 bases. Per germline, CDR1 LGHNA and CDR2 YNFKEQ. V lost 5 bases, J lost 7 bases, and 8 bases stayed unmatched. The CDR3 loop spans 14 amino acids. The CDR3 region has the DNA TGTGCCAGCAGCAATAGCGGGGGCCTAGGGACCCAGTACTTC. The encoded protein is CASSNSGGLGTQYF.

This chain joins TRBV24-1 and TRBJ2-2, with 8 bases matching TRBD1. Germline V lookup: CDR1 KGHDR, CDR2 SFDVKD. There are 14 residues in the CDR3. V shed 6 bases, J shed 3 bases, and the junction held 2 bases outside the gene matches. The CDR3 DNA follows: TGTGCCACCAGTTCGACAGGGGACACCGGGGAGCTGTTTTTT. Its protein product is CATSSTGDTGELFF.

This clonotype was seen many times. The chain couples TRBV5-1 to TRBJ2-1, with D possibly TRBD2 on 6 matching bases. This CDR3 region has 15 residues. V lost 2 bases and J lost 4, with 13 bases in between. CDR1 and CDR2 from the germline V gene are SGHRS and YFSETQ. CDR3 nucleotide sequence: TGCGCCAGCAGCTTAAGCGGGTGGGCATACAATGAGCAGTTCTTC. This encodes CASSLSGWAYNEQFF.

Comment on this clonotype: The junction departs from the called germline gene at one end, perhaps through a read error. The chain uses TRBV5-4 and TRBJ1-1, with TRBD1 matching over 9 bases. The germline V gene has CDR1 SGHNT and CDR2 YYREEE (reference sequence). This CDR3 contains 14 residues. For the CDR3, the DNA is TGTGCCAGCAGCTCCCTGGACAGGGGAGCCAGGTGGGACTTT. As protein: CASSSLDRGARWDF.

This rearrangement joins TRBV29-1 to TRBJ1-2; 11 bases map to TRBD1. Germline CDR1 reads SQVTM; CDR2 reads ANQGSEA. With V trimmed by 3 bases and J by 7 bases, 1 base remained unmatched. There are 12 residues in the CDR3. The CDR3 here is CSVEDRGLGYTF. The CDR3 nucleotides are TGCAGCGTTGAGGACAGGGGGCTTGGCTACACCTTC.

The CDR3 DNA reads TGCAGTGCTAGACCGCCCGGACGGACGAATCAGCCCCAGCATTTT. The encoded protein is CSARPPGRTNQPQHF. The genes are TRBV20-1 and TRBJ1-5; D gene uncertain. CDR1 is DFQATT and CDR2 is SNEGSKA in the germline V gene (reference sequence). V was clipped by 2 bases and J by 4 bases, with 15 bases between them. The CDR3 contains 15 residues.

This clonotype was recorded at least ten times. The chain recombines TRBV20-1 with TRBJ2-5; 10 nucleotides match TRBD1. The germline V gene has CDR1 DFQATT and CDR2 SNEGSKA (reference sequence). Trimming removed 6 bases from V and 4 bases from J; junction bases left unmatched: 8. There are 14 residues in the CDR3. The CDR3 region has the DNA TGCAGTGCCGACAGGGGGCGCGTGTCAGAGACCCAGTACTTC. It translates to CSADRGRVSETQYF.

The chain has TRBV4-3 and TRBJ2-3, with D possibly TRBD2 on 6 matching bases. Trimming removed 4 bases from V and 4 bases from J, with 15 bases in between. CDR3 length: 15 residues. Germline V gives CDR1 LGHNA, CDR2 YSLEER. CDR3 coding DNA: TGCGCCAGCAGCCTACAATCTAGCGACGCAGATACGCAGTATTTT. Protein: CASSLQSSDADTQYF.

V gene TRBV20-1 combines with J gene TRBJ1-5, with TRBD1 matching 9 bases. The CDR3 length is 12 residues. V gave up 6 bases and J gave up 6 bases; unmatched junction bases: 3. CDR1 is DFQATT and CDR2 is SNEGSKA in the germline V gene (reference sequence). The DNA of the CDR3 is TGCAGTGCGGGGACAGGGAGTCAGCCCCAGCATTTT. Protein sequence: CSAGTGSQPQHF.

The rearrangement joins TRBV3-1 to TRBJ1-1; weak D call: TRBD1 (6 bases). The CDR3 is 15 amino acids. Trimming removed 0 bases at V and 4 bases at J, with 12 bases between. Germline-derived CDR1 and CDR2 are LGHDT and YNNKEL (reference sequence). CDR3 nucleotides: TGTGCCAGCAGCCAAGATCCTTCAGGGGTCACTGAAGCTTTCTTT. It specifies CASSQDPSGVTEAFF.

This clonotype was observed many times. The rearrangement joins TRBV9 to TRBJ2-7; TRBD2 matches at 12 bases. J was trimmed by 5 bases and V by 0 bases; bases with no gene match: 3. The CDR3 runs 15 residues. CDR1 and CDR2 (germline): SGDLS, YYNGEE. CDR3 coding DNA: TGTGCCAGCAGCGTAGCTAGCGGGGGGGCAAACGAGCAGTACGTC. This sequence encodes CASSVASGGANEQYV.